One sample yielded the 22 T cell receptor beta chains listed below, sequenced in a study of cytomegalovirus exposure and HLA in healthy donors. The study ran its PCR with 60 Vbeta and 13 Jbeta primers. Assay: immunoSEQ multiplex PCR; the TCRdb copy retains only in-frame clones and omits some. The sample has over 150,000 clones; roughly 77% are singletons. The material sequenced was PBMCs. All receptors derive from a young man in good health and CMV-seropositive.

The chain combines TRBV11-2 with TRBJ2-3; D might be TRBD1 (5 bases). The CDR3 consists of 14 residues. Trimming left V 0 bases short and J 4 bases short, with 8 bases between. Germline V lookup: CDR1 SGHAT, CDR2 FQNNGV. CDR3 residues: CASSLEAGPDTQYF. CDR3 DNA sequence: TGTGCCAGCAGCTTAGAAGCAGGGCCAGATACGCAGTATTTT.

The genes are TRBV5-1 and TRBJ1-3, with D possibly TRBD1 on 6 matching bases. CDR3 length: 15 residues. The V gene lost 0 bases and the J gene lost 2 bases, with 9 bases spanning the gap. In germline, CDR1 is SGHRS, CDR2 YFSETQ. The CDR3 reads CASSLDRVTGNTIYF. DNA for the CDR3: TGCGCCAGCAGCTTGGACAGGGTGACTGGAAACACCATATATTTT. Using reference TRBV5-1 and TRBJ1-3 for the parts outside the CDR3, the full variable domain is KAGVTQTPRYLIKTRGQQVTLSCSPISGHRSVSWYQQTPGQGLQFLFEYFSETQRNKGNFPGRFSGRQFSNSRSEMNVSTLELGDSALYLCASSLDRVTGNTIYFGEGSWLTVV.

The chain is built from TRBV7-8 and TRBJ2-3, with 7 bases lining up with TRBD2. CDR1 is SGHVS, CDR2 FQNEAQ, per germline. This CDR3 spans 16 amino acids. V trimming: 5 bases; J trimming: 6 bases; junction bases outside the gene matches: 14. The CDR3 nucleotides read TGTGCCAGCAGCCCCACCCGGACTAGTTCACTGGATACGCAGTATTTT. Translating it yields CASSPTRTSSLDTQYF.

CDR3 sequence reads: CASSDRLAGGGETQYF. The CDR3 coding sequence is TGTGCCAGCAGCGATAGACTAGCGGGAGGGGGAGAGACCCAGTACTTC. The J gene is TRBJ2-5, the V gene TRBV5-8; 14 nucleotides agree with TRBD2. CDR3 length equals 16 residues. Germline V gene sequence: CDR1 SGHTS, CDR2 YDEGEE. The V and J ends lost 4 bases and 4 bases, in that order; junction bases with no gene match: 6. The full variable domain, with the rest looked up from reference TRBV5-8 and TRBJ2-5, is EAGVTQSPTHLIKTRGQQATLRCSPISGHTSVYWYQQALGLGLQFLLWYDEGEERNRGNFPPRFSGRQFPNYSSELNVNALELEDSALYLCASSDRLAGGGETQYFGPGTRLLVL.

In this sample, this clone turned up a few times. CDR3 nucleotides: TGTGCCAGCAGTTTAGCGGGACAGAACAATGAGCAGTTCTTC. This translates into CASSLAGQNNEQFF. The J gene is TRBJ2-1, the V gene TRBV28; weak D call: TRBD1 (7 bases). Germline-derived CDR1 and CDR2 are MDHEN and SYDVKM. V was trimmed by 2 bases and J by 5 bases, leaving 10 bases between them. The CDR3 covers 14 residues.

The CDR3 region has the DNA TGTGCCAGCAGCTTAAGTTCCGGGGGGCGGGATACGCAGTATTTT. Protein sequence: CASSLSSGGRDTQYF. This rearrangement joins TRBV7-8 to TRBJ2-3; D is possibly TRBD2 (7 bases). From germline, CDR1 is SGHVS and CDR2 FQNEAQ. CDR3 length equals 15 residues. V gave up 2 bases and J gave up 6 bases, with 15 bases separating them.

This chain links TRBV7-8 with TRBJ2-2; TRBD2 matches at 11 bases. The CDR3 contains 15 residues. With 6 bases clipped from V and 6 bases from J, the junction kept 6 bases outside the gene matches. CDR1 and CDR2 (germline): SGHVS, FQNEAQ. The CDR3 loop reads CASRRLAGSSGELFF. DNA of the CDR3: TGTGCCAGCAGGAGACTAGCGGGATCGTCCGGGGAGCTGTTTTTT.

This clone was picked up one time. The V gene is TRBV2, the J gene TRBJ2-6; D is uncertain. Germline lookup yields CDR1 SNHLY and CDR2 FYNNEI. The CDR3 is 15 amino acids. With 2 bases removed from V and 1 base from J, the gap between germline ends came to 6 bases. The CDR3 bases are TGTGCCAGCAGTGAATCCCAGTCTGGGGCCAACGTCCTGACTTTC. Protein: CASSESQSGANVLTF.

A single count supports this clone. The chain employs TRBV27 and TRBJ2-3; 9 positions match TRBD2. The CDR3 has 16 residues. Germline V gene data show CDR1 as MNHEY and CDR2 as SMNVEV (reference sequence). J lost 2 bases, V lost 2 bases, and 5 bases had no gene match. DNA for the CDR3: TGTGCCAGCAGTTTAAGGCTAGCGGGGCACACAGATACGCAGTATTTT. This encodes CASSLRLAGHTDTQYF.

The gene calls are TRBV2 and TRBJ2-7; 8 positions agree with TRBD2. V lost 2 bases to trimming and J lost 3 bases; unmatched junction nucleotides: 6. The CDR3 sequence is 15 residues long. Germline CDR1 and CDR2: SNHLY and FYNNEI. The chain's CDR3 is CASSERALAVYEQYF. The DNA of the CDR3 is TGTGCCAGCAGTGAACGAGCACTAGCGGTCTACGAGCAGTACTTC.

The genes are TRBV6-1 and TRBJ2-2, with D unclear. CDR1 MNHNS and CDR2 SASEGT come from the germline V gene. This CDR3 spans 14 amino acids. Trimming stripped 1 base from V and 3 bases from J, with 6 bases between. CDR3 sequence reads: CASSEVQYTGELFF. CDR3 DNA sequence: TGTGCCAGCAGTGAAGTACAGTACACCGGGGAGCTGTTTTTT.

The J gene is TRBJ2-7, the V gene TRBV4-1; D is unresolved. This CDR3 contains 14 residues. Germline V gene sequence: CDR1 MGHRA, CDR2 YSYEKL. The V and J ends lost 0 bases and 2 bases respectively, with 8 bases between them. CDR3 amino acids: CASSQDEVTYEQYF. The CDR3 DNA reads as TGCGCCAGCAGCCAAGATGAGGTTACCTACGAGCAGTACTTC.

CDR3 coding DNA: TGTGCCAGTAGTAGTGGGACAGGGTCGTTTATCTATGGCTACACCTTC. Encoded protein: CASSSGTGSFIYGYTF. V and J are TRBV19 and TRBJ1-2, with TRBD1 matching over 9 bases. Germline CDR1 reads LNHDA; CDR2 reads SQIVND (reference sequence). The V and J ends lost 4 bases and 4 bases, in that order; junction bases with no gene match: 10. This CDR3 has 16 residues.

V usage is TRBV6-1 and J usage is TRBJ1-3; 7 bases are a match to TRBD1. This CDR3 has 15 amino acids. Germline CDR1 is MNHNS and CDR2 is SASEGT. Trimming took 10 bases from V and 0 from J; bases not matched to a gene: 9. CDR3 protein: CATGQEYLSGNTIYF. The CDR3 bases are TGTGCCACCGGACAGGAATACCTCTCTGGAAACACCATATATTTT.

The table lists this clone with a count of one. The chain couples TRBV28 to TRBJ2-5; 13 bases are shared with TRBD2. V was clipped by 9 bases and J by 2 bases; unmatched bases: 21. The CDR3 has 20 amino acids. Germline lookup yields CDR1 MDHEN and CDR2 SYDVKM. Here the CDR3 DNA reads TGTGCCAGTCCTCTATCAATTCTTTCGGGACTAGCGGGAAGACAAGAGACCCAGTACTTC. Translated: CASPLSILSGLAGRQETQYF.

V and J are TRBV2 and TRBJ2-7; D remains ambiguous. CDR3 size: 16 residues. CDR1 and CDR2 (germline): SNHLY, FYNNEI. V dropped 1 base and J dropped 6 bases, with 19 bases sitting between them. The CDR3 region is CASSEDGGSPPSEQYF. The CDR3 nucleotides are TGTGCCAGCAGTGAAGATGGTGGTAGTCCCCCCTCCGAGCAGTACTTC.

The J gene is TRBJ1-5, the V gene TRBV9; tentative D call: TRBD1 (5 bases). The CDR3 is made up of 15 amino acids. Germline CDR1 and CDR2: SGDLS and YYNGEE. V was trimmed by 0 bases and J by 4 bases, leaving 11 bases between them. The CDR3 DNA reads TGTGCCAGCAGCGTAGGCGAAGGGGCTAATCAGCCCCAGCATTTT. It codes for CASSVGEGANQPQHF.

This chain joins TRBV28 and TRBJ1-2, with 10 bases lining up with TRBD1. CDR1 and CDR2 (germline): MDHEN, SYDVKM. Trimming at V came to 5 bases and at J to 7 bases, leaving 7 bases not matched to a gene. CDR3 length: 14 amino acids. The CDR3 DNA reads TGTGCCAGCAGTGCGACAGGGGGCGCTCGTGGCTACACCTTC. Its protein is CASSATGGARGYTF.

The chain couples TRBV4-1 to TRBJ2-2, with 8 positions matching TRBD1. The CDR3 runs 17 residues. After removal of 2 bases from V and 6 bases from J, the junction contained 11 bases not matched to a gene. Germline V gives CDR1 MGHRA, CDR2 YSYEKL. In nucleotides, the CDR3 is TGCGCCAGCAGCCAACTTACCGGGACACAGGGGGCCGGGGAGCTGTTTTTT. Its translation is CASSQLTGTQGAGELFF.

J is TRBJ2-3 and V is TRBV6-8; 11 bases agree with TRBD2. This CDR3 spans 17 amino acids. V gave up 2 bases and J gave up 2 bases; unmatched junction bases: 6. CDR1 and CDR2 from the germline V gene are MNHGY and SAAAGT. DNA of the CDR3: TGTGCCAGCAGTTACCCTACTAGCGGGAGATCCACAGATACGCAGTATTTT. Its protein is CASSYPTSGRSTDTQYF.

The J gene is TRBJ2-2, the V gene TRBV5-4; possible D gene TRBD2, 6 bases. The germline gives CDR1 SGHNT, CDR2 YYREEE (reference sequence). CDR3 length equals 14 residues. Trimming removed 5 bases at V and 9 bases at J, with 17 bases between. CDR3 protein: CASSIGGANRELFF. In nucleotides, the CDR3 is TGTGCCAGCAGTATCGGGGGAGCCAACCGGGAGCTGTTTTTT. The variable domain in full, completed from reference TRBV5-4 and TRBJ2-2, reads ETGVTQSPTHLIKTRGQQVTLRCSSQSGHNTVSWYQQALGQGPQFIFQYYREEENGRGNFPPRFSGLQFPNYSSELNVNALELDDSALYLCASSIGGANRELFFGEGSRLTVL.

The genes are TRBV7-9 and TRBJ1-2; D is undetermined. Looked up from germline, CDR1 is SEHNR and CDR2 is FQNEAQ (reference sequence). V gave up 5 bases and J gave up 7 bases, with 11 bases separating them. This CDR3 contains 12 residues. CDR3 protein: CASSSTTRGYTF. The CDR3 DNA reads TGTGCCAGCAGCAGCACCACGCGTGGCTACACCTTC.